Shown below are 16 T cell receptor beta chains from a single sample sequenced in a study of cytomegalovirus exposure and HLA in healthy donors. PCR employed 60 Vbeta and 13 Jbeta primers. Repertoires were generated with immunoSEQ multiplex PCR, while TCRdb's copy carries only in-frame clones and drops some. The sample lists about 170,000 clones, about 85% occurring once. The specimen sequenced was PBMCs. These receptors all stem from a woman aged 50 to 60 in good health and CMV-seropositive.

V usage is TRBV30 and J usage is TRBJ2-3; D might be TRBD2 (7 bases). The CDR3 is made up of 14 amino acids. Per the germline V gene, CDR1 is GTSNPN and CDR2 is SVGIG (reference sequence). The V end was cut by 5 bases, the J end by 4 bases, with 16 bases between. The DNA of the CDR3 is TGTGCCTGGTCCATTCCGGGGGGCTCAGATACGCAGTATTTT. Protein sequence: CAWSIPGGSDTQYF.

J is TRBJ2-7 and V is TRBV29-1; tentatively, D is TRBD2 (7 bases). This CDR3 has 16 amino acids. V gave up 3 bases and J gave up 2 bases, with 20 bases separating them. Germline values: CDR1 SQVTM, CDR2 ANQGSEA. This chain's CDR3 is CSVEGGQRDGPYEQYF. The CDR3, as DNA: TGCAGCGTTGAGGGGGGGCAACGGGACGGACCCTACGAGCAGTACTTC.

The V and J genes are TRBV5-4 and TRBJ1-1; 9 bases are shared with TRBD1. The CDR3 totals 15 residues. With 4 bases clipped from V and 5 bases from J, the junction kept 9 bases outside the gene matches. Germline loops: CDR1 SGHNT, CDR2 YYREEE (reference sequence). The CDR3 sequence: CASSLPDRGQTEAFF. CDR3 DNA: TGTGCCAGCAGCCTGCCGGACAGGGGTCAAACTGAAGCTTTCTTT.

This clone appeared once. V is TRBV30 and J is TRBJ2-7; D is ambiguous. Germline loops: CDR1 GTSNPN, CDR2 SVGIG (reference sequence). The CDR3 totals 12 residues. Deletions cut 2 bases from V and 4 bases from J, with 9 bases between. The CDR3 sequence is CAWSLPPYEQYF. CDR3 sequence (DNA): TGTGCCTGGAGTCTCCCCCCTTACGAGCAGTACTTC.

This chain uses TRBV19 with TRBJ2-7; maybe TRBD2 (5 bases). This CDR3 has 16 amino acids. Trimming shortened V by 5 bases and J by 0 bases, and 17 bases separated the two germline ends. Per the germline V gene, CDR1 is LNHDA and CDR2 is SQIVND (reference sequence). CDR3 DNA sequence: TGTGCCAGTAGTTACTCCCCCCGACGGGACTCCTACGAGCAGTACTTC. Translation: CASSYSPRRDSYEQYF.

Only a few counts were recorded for this clone. The chain employs TRBV7-9 and TRBJ2-1; TRBD2 agrees at 9 bases. Germline V CDR1 and CDR2: SEHNR, FQNEAQ (reference sequence). This CDR3 has 18 amino acids. V lost 5 bases and J lost 8; bases outside the gene matches: 19. The CDR3, as DNA: TGTGCCAGCAGCCCCTCAACAAGTCGCGGGAGGGCCTTCCATGAGCAGTTCTTC. Its protein is CASSPSTSRGRAFHEQFF.

The rearrangement uses TRBV5-1 and TRBJ2-7; 9 bases match TRBD2. The V segment lost 2 bases and the J segment 3 bases; nucleotides outside the gene matches: 12. The CDR3 has 17 amino acids. Germline assignment: CDR1 SGHRS and CDR2 YFSETQ. The chain's CDR3 is CASSLLAGSRKGYEQYF. DNA of the CDR3: TGCGCCAGCAGCTTACTAGCGGGTTCGAGGAAGGGCTACGAGCAGTACTTC.

The CDR3: CASSLPGGSNEQFF. The CDR3 coding sequence is TGTGCCAGCAGCTTGCCGGGGGGGAGCAATGAGCAGTTCTTC. The chain has TRBV7-2 and TRBJ2-1; 8 bases fit TRBD2. This CDR3 is built from 14 residues. V trimming: 3 bases; J trimming: 6 bases; junction bases outside the gene matches: 4. CDR1 and CDR2 from the germline V gene are SGHTA and FQGNSA.

The genes are TRBV28 and TRBJ2-1, with 8 bases matching TRBD2. Losses at the gene ends were 3 bases for V and 4 bases for J; bases not matched to a gene: 8. Germline CDR1 reads MDHEN; CDR2 reads SYDVKM. This CDR3 has 16 amino acids. CDR3: CASSLSAGGVYNEQFF. As DNA, the CDR3 is TGTGCCAGCAGTTTGTCTGCGGGAGGAGTTTACAATGAGCAGTTCTTC. Full variable domain (rest looked up from reference TRBV28 and TRBJ2-1): DVKVTQSSRYLVKRTGEKVFLECVQDMDHENMFWYRQDPGLGLRLIYFSYDVKMKEKGDIPEGYSVSREKKERFSLILESASTNQTSMYLCASSLSAGGVYNEQFFGPGTRLTVL.

V and J are TRBV4-3 and TRBJ2-1; 15 bases map to TRBD2. V trimming: 3 bases; J trimming: 7 bases; junction bases outside the gene matches: 7. From germline, CDR1 is LGHNA and CDR2 YSLEER. The CDR3 loop spans 17 amino acids. The CDR3 region is CASSQDGLAGGLNEQFF. The CDR3 region has the DNA TGCGCCAGCAGCCAGGACGGACTAGCGGGGGGGCTGAATGAGCAGTTCTTC.

The chain employs TRBV19 and TRBJ2-2; 15 bases are a match to TRBD2. The ends lost 7 bases at V and 7 bases at J; junction bases unmatched: 4. Germline V lookup: CDR1 LNHDA, CDR2 SQIVND (reference sequence). The CDR3 length is 15 residues. The DNA of the CDR3 is TGTGCCAGTACCAAGGGACTAGCGGGAGGCGGGGAGCTGTTTTTT. Translating it yields CASTKGLAGGGELFF.

V is TRBV9 and J is TRBJ1-1; no firm D call. V was clipped by 3 bases and J by 1 base, with 13 bases between them. This CDR3 is 15 amino acids long. In germline, CDR1 is SGDLS, CDR2 YYNGEE. Here the CDR3 DNA reads TGTGCCAGCAGCGCGCATACAGAAGAGAACACTGAAGCTTTCTTT. Its translation: CASSAHTEENTEAFF.

This chain uses TRBV7-8 with TRBJ2-2; 8 nucleotides line up with TRBD1. Germline CDR1 and CDR2: SGHVS and FQNEAQ. The CDR3 length is 15 residues. The ends lost 8 bases at V and 5 bases at J; junction bases unmatched: 10. The CDR3 sequence is CASGGDRGRTGELFF. The CDR3, as DNA: TGTGCCAGCGGGGGAGACAGGGGAAGGACCGGGGAGCTGTTTTTT.

This clone was detected once. The gene calls are TRBV2 and TRBJ1-4; TRBD1 aligns across 7 bases. The J segment lost 7 bases and the V segment lost 3 bases, leaving 5 bases of the junction unmatched. Germline V gene sequence: CDR1 SNHLY, CDR2 FYNNEI. This CDR3 has 14 residues. The CDR3 region has the DNA TGTGCCAGCAGTGAGCAGGGGGAAGGTGAAAAACTGTTTTTT. It encodes CASSEQGEGEKLFF.

CDR3 sequence reads: CASSLGQGALAEAFF. The CDR3 bases are TGTGCCAGCTCATTGGGACAGGGGGCGTTGGCTGAAGCTTTCTTT. The chain is built from TRBV18 and TRBJ1-1; 12 positions agree with TRBD1. Unmatched junction bases numbered 7, after V lost 5 bases and J lost 6 bases. Germline-derived CDR1 and CDR2 are KGHSH and LQKENI. CDR3 length: 15 residues. Filled out from reference TRBV18 and TRBJ1-1, the complete variable domain reads NAGVMQNPRHLVRRRGQEARLRCSPMKGHSHVYWYRQLPEEGLKFMVYLQKENIIDESGMPKERFSAEFPKEGPSILRIQQVVRGDSAAYFCASSLGQGALAEAFFGQGTRLTVV.

The genes are TRBV28 and TRBJ1-3; 9 nucleotides match TRBD1. This CDR3 spans 18 amino acids. Germline V gene data show CDR1 as MDHEN and CDR2 as SYDVKM. Germline trimming cut 6 bases from V and 1 base from J; bases unmatched to any gene: 13. CDR3 bases: TGTGCCAGCAGCCGTCGAACCGGGACAGGGTTATCTGGAAACACCATATATTTT. Its translation: CASSRRTGTGLSGNTIYF.